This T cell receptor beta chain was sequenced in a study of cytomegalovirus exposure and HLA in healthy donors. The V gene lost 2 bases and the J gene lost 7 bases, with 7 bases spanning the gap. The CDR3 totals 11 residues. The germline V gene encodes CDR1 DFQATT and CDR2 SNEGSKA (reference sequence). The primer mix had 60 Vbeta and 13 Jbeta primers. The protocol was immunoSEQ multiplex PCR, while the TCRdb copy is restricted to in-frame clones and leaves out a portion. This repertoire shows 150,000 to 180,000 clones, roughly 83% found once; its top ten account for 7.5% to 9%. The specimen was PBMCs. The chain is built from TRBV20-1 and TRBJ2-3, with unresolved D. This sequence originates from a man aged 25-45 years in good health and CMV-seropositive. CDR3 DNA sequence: TGCAGTGCTAGAATCCCCAATACGCAGTATTTT. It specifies CSARIPNTQYF.